This passage covers 5 T cell receptor beta chains from one sample sequenced in a study of blood T cell repertoires in COVID-19 (dated by TCRdb to the early 2020s). Libraries were prepared through the immunoSEQ multiplex PCR assay. Not all clones reach the TCRdb copy of this immuneACCESS table, which keeps in-frame sequences only. Checked studies attribute under half of the gap to unresolved V genes and leave the rest unexplained. The sample yields around 250,000 clones; more than 75% were counted once. Jointly, the top ten make up roughly 12% of the sample. Specimen: peripheral blood. Receptor source: an older man with acute or convalescent COVID-19.

This chain joins TRBV19 and TRBJ1-6; 8 nucleotides agree with TRBD1. V dropped 4 bases and J dropped 9; count of bases not matched to a gene: 8. Per the germline V gene, CDR1 is LNHDA and CDR2 is SQIVND (reference sequence). The CDR3 is 15 residues long. Here the CDR3 reads CASSNGDRLSSPLHF. The CDR3 coding sequence is TGTGCCAGTAGTAACGGGGACAGGTTGAGTTCACCCCTCCACTTT.

CDR3 nucleotides: TGTGCCAGCAGCTTCAGGGCGAACACTGAAGCTTTCTTT. Its translation: CASSFRANTEAFF. This chain links TRBV5-6 with TRBJ1-1, with D perhaps matching TRBD1 (5 bases). The V gene lost 2 bases and the J gene lost 1 base, with 6 bases spanning the gap. CDR3 size: 13 residues. CDR1 SGHDT and CDR2 YYEEEE come from the germline V gene.

The chain links TRBV9 to TRBJ2-7; D call uncertain. The V gene lost 7 bases and the J gene lost 1 base, with 15 bases spanning the gap. This CDR3 contains 14 residues. Germline V gives CDR1 SGDLS, CDR2 YYNGEE. The CDR3 sequence is CASHARLGSYEQYF. The DNA for the CDR3 is TGTGCCAGCCACGCCCGGCTCGGGTCCTACGAGCAGTACTTC. Supplemented by reference TRBV9 and TRBJ2-7, the full variable domain reads DSGVTQTPKHLITATGQRVTLRCSPRSGDLSVYWYQQSLDQGLQFLIQYYNGEERAKGNILERFSAQQFPDLHSELNLSSLELGDSALYFCASHARLGSYEQYFGPGTRLTVT.

This clone has just one count. V and J are TRBV19 and TRBJ1-4; D is ambiguous. The V gene lost 5 bases and the J gene lost 2 bases, with 9 bases spanning the gap. The CDR3 sequence is 14 residues long. The germline V gene has CDR1 LNHDA and CDR2 SQIVND (reference sequence). For the CDR3, the DNA is TGTGCCAGTAGTGTCCTGTTGACTAATGAAAAACTGTTTTTT. This codes for CASSVLLTNEKLFF.

The rearrangement links TRBV2 to TRBJ1-2, with D unresolved. V lost 4 bases to trimming and J lost 9 bases, with 15 bases between them. This CDR3 has 13 residues. From germline, CDR1 is SNHLY and CDR2 FYNNEI. The DNA for the CDR3 is TGTGCCAGCAGTGCTTCCGGGAAATGGAGCTACACCTTC. This gives the protein CASSASGKWSYTF.